A selection of T cell receptor beta chains follows, all from one sample in a study of T-cell memory formation after mild COVID-19. TCRdb reprocessed the 5' RACE reads with MiXCR, giving one entry per CDR3 protein. The sample holds roughly 140,000 distinct CDR3 sequences, around 15% seen once. Sequences were obtained from PBMCs or a T cell subset sorted from them (not recorded which). Receptors were obtained from an adult woman who had mild COVID-19 (a few samples of this study predate the infection). Cell type and time point are not known. The CDR3 runs from the conserved cysteine through the conserved F or W. The D gene is left open where the match is weak. Not all rows give a size; the values are once, few, many and, for expanded clones, a class.

>TRBV6-5|TRBJ2-1|NA|TRBD1
TGTGCCAGCAGTTTTGGACAGGGCACCTACAATGAGCAGTTCTTC
CASSFGQGTYNEQFF
>TRBV30|TRBJ2-3|NA|NA
TGTGCCTCCCTCTCGGACGCAGATACGCAGTATTTT
CASLSDADTQYF
>TRBV29-1|TRBJ1-2|few|NA
TGCAGCGTTGCAGGATTCGACTATGGCTACACCTTC
CSVAGFDYGYTF
>TRBV24-1|TRBJ2-4|many|NA
TGTGCCACCAGTGATTTGTATGCGGCGAGTGTCATTCAGTACTTC
CATSDLYAASVIQYF
>TRBV5-4|TRBJ2-1|few|NA
TGTGCCAGCAGCTTGGGGTATGAGCAGTTCTTC
CASSLGYEQFF
>TRBV7-9|TRBJ2-1|few|NA
TGTGCCAGCAGCTTAGGCTGGGCAAAGGGGGATGAGCAGTTCTTC
CASSLGWAKGDEQFF
>TRBV4-1|TRBJ2-7|few|TRBD1
TGCGCCAGCAGCCAAGATCCGGGACAGGGGCTCGAGCAGTACTTC
CASSQDPGQGLEQYF
>TRBV6-4|TRBJ2-6|NA|TRBD1
TGTGCCAGCAGTGACTCGGGACAGGATGCCTCTGGGGCCAACGTCCTGACTTTC
CASSDSGQDASGANVLTF
>TRBV29-1|TRBJ2-1|NA|TRBD2
TGCAGCGTCCGCGGGGGGAGCTCCTACAATGAGCAGTTCTTC
CSVRGGSSYNEQFF
>TRBV21-1|TRBJ1-5|NA|NA
TGTGCCAGCAGCAAGGGCAGCTATAGCAATCAGCCCCAGCATTTT
CASSKGSYSNQPQHF
>TRBV10-3|TRBJ2-1|NA|TRBD1
TGTGCCATCAGAGACCGGGACAGGGGGGACAATGAGCAGTTCTTC
CAIRDRDRGDNEQFF
>TRBV18|TRBJ2-2|NA|TRBD2
TGTGCCAGCTCACCGGGGACTAGCGGGAGCACCGGGGAGCTGTTTTTT
CASSPGTSGSTGELFF
>TRBV4-3|TRBJ2-5|many|NA
TGCGCCAGCAGCCAAGGAAGCGGGTGGGATGGGGAGACCCAGTACTTC
CASSQGSGWDGETQYF
>TRBV2|TRBJ1-5|many|TRBD1
TGTGCCAGCAGTGAGACAGGGCTAGTATGGCAGCCCCAGCATTTT
CASSETGLVWQPQHF
>TRBV11-3|TRBJ2-3|NA|TRBD2
TGTGCCAGCAGCTTAGCCGCCGGGACTAGCGGGGTTGCAGATACGCAGTATTTT
CASSLAAGTSGVADTQYF
>TRBV9|TRBJ2-3|few|NA
TGTGCCAGCAGCGCGAGTTGGACTCCTAACACAGATACGCAGTATTTT
CASSASWTPNTDTQYF
>TRBV15|TRBJ1-1|few|NA
TGTGCCACCAGCAGGTCGGGGGTGAACACTGAAGCTTTCTTT
CATSRSGVNTEAFF
>TRBV30|TRBJ2-1|NA|NA
TGTGCCTGGAGCCTGTATGTTGGTACGGATGAGCAGTTCTTC
CAWSLYVGTDEQFF
>TRBV20-1|TRBJ2-3|few|TRBD1
TGCAGTGGTCTAGCTTTGGACAGGCCAACAGATACGCAGTATTTT
CSGLALDRPTDTQYF
>TRBV7-6|TRBJ2-1|few|TRBD2
TGTGCCAGCAGCCTGACTAGCGGGGGGGCCTTGGAGCAGTTCTTC
CASSLTSGGALEQFF
>TRBV7-8|TRBJ2-7|few|TRBD1
TGTGCCAGCAGCTCTCGCCGGGACAGGGGCGACGAGCAGTACTTC
CASSSRRDRGDEQYF
>TRBV29-1|TRBJ1-2|few|NA
TGCAGCGTTGACACCACCGAGGAGCTAGGCTATGGCTACACCTTC
CSVDTTEELGYGYTF
>TRBV7-8|TRBJ2-3|NA|TRBD2
TGTGCCAGCAGCTTCTCCCCCGGACTAGCGGGCGTCACAGATACGCAGTATTTT
CASSFSPGLAGVTDTQYF
>TRBV4-1|TRBJ1-1|NA|TRBD1
TGCGCCAGCAGCCAAGCCGGGACAGGAGGGCCTCTGAAGAACACTGAAGCTTTCTTT
CASSQAGTGGPLKNTEAFF
>TRBV9|TRBJ1-2|few|NA
TGTGCCAGCAGCGGGCCAACGGATGGCTACACCTTC
CASSGPTDGYTF
>TRBV5-1|TRBJ2-7|many|NA
TGCGCCAGCAGCTTTACCTACGAGCAGTACTTC
CASSFTYEQYF
>TRBV4-1|TRBJ1-5|few|NA
TGCGCCAGCAGCCAATGGGAAGAGGGAGGACAGCCCCAGCATTTT
CASSQWEEGGQPQHF
>TRBV20-1|TRBJ2-7|NA|TRBD1
TGCAGAGCTAGAGATCTGAGGGGACAGGCCTACGAGCAGTACTTC
CRARDLRGQAYEQYF
>TRBV20-1|TRBJ1-1|NA|NA
TGCAGTGCTTTACAGAACACTGAAGCTTTCTTT
CSALQNTEAFF
>TRBV13|TRBJ2-5|NA|NA
TGTGCCAGCAGCTTATCGGTCCAAGGTGTCCAAGAGACCCAGTACTTC
CASSLSVQGVQETQYF
>TRBV7-6|TRBJ2-3|few|NA
TGTGCCTCCTCGTGGGCTGGGGGCGCAGATACGCAGTATTTT
CASSWAGGADTQYF
>TRBV7-3|TRBJ2-5|few|NA
TGTGCCAGCAGCTTAGGAGCATCTAAGGGGGAGACCCAGTACTTC
CASSLGASKGETQYF
>TRBV12-3/TRBV12-4|TRBJ2-1|NA|NA
TGTGCCAGCAGTTTAGCAGCCTCCTACAATGAGCAGTTCTTC
CASSLAASYNEQFF
>TRBV24-1|TRBJ2-2|few|TRBD1
TGTGCCACCAGTGATTTCAGGACAGGGCCGAACACCGGGGAGCTGTTTTTT
CATSDFRTGPNTGELFF
>TRBV4-1|TRBJ1-4|NA|NA
TGCGCCAGCAGCCAAGGATGGGGGGGTGAAGAAAAACTGTTTTTT
CASSQGWGGEEKLFF
>TRBV27|TRBJ1-2|few|TRBD1
TGTGCCAGCACGTCCAGGGGGATAGGCTACACCTTC
CASTSRGIGYTF
>TRBV9|TRBJ2-1|few|TRBD1
TGTGCCAGCAGCCCCCGGGACAGGGGTAATGGGGAGCAGTTCTTC
CASSPRDRGNGEQFF
>TRBV28|TRBJ2-1|NA|NA
TGTGCCAGCAGGGGGGGGCCAGGGGGGCCCTACAATGAGCAGTTCTTC
CASRGGPGGPYNEQFF
>TRBV12-3/TRBV12-4|TRBJ2-5|NA|NA
TGTGCCAGCAGGGAACAGGGCCAAGAGACCCAGTACTTC
CASREQGQETQYF
>TRBV25-1|TRBJ1-2|NA|NA
TGTGCCAGCAGTGAAGGGCTGGGCGGATATGGCTACACCTTC
CASSEGLGGYGYTF
>TRBV27|TRBJ2-7|NA|NA
TGTGCCAGCAGTTTATCGTTCCTGTGGGCCTACGAGCAGTACTTC
CASSLSFLWAYEQYF